One and the same sample provided the 20 T cell receptor beta chains below, sequenced in a study of blood T cell repertoires in COVID-19. Profiling relied on immunoSEQ multiplex PCR, and the TCRdb table lists in-frame clones only, not all of them. The sample carries roughly 190,000 clones, around nine tenths recorded once. Sample: peripheral blood. These receptors originate from a man aged 70-80 years with acute or convalescent COVID-19.

V gene TRBV2 combines with J gene TRBJ2-7; weak D call: TRBD2 (5 bases). The V gene's germline CDR1 is SNHLY and CDR2 FYNNEI. V was pared by 5 bases and J by 3 bases, with 11 bases between. CDR3 length: 13 residues. The CDR3 DNA is TGTGCCAGCAGTACACGGGAATTCTACGAGCAGTACTTC. This encodes CASSTREFYEQYF. Looking up the rest from reference TRBV2 and TRBJ2-7 gives the full variable domain: EPEVTQTPSHQVTQMGQEVILRCVPISNHLYFYWYRQILGQKVEFLVSFYNNEISEKSEIFDDQFSVERPDGSNFTLKIRSTKLEDSAMYFCASSTREFYEQYFGPGTRLTVT.

The chain combines TRBV18 with TRBJ2-7, with 7 bases identical to TRBD2. J gave up 2 bases and V 4 bases, and 11 bases lay outside the gene matches. Germline V gives CDR1 KGHSH, CDR2 LQKENI. The CDR3 extends over 16 amino acids. The CDR3 sequence is CASSQGSGTGTYEQYF. The CDR3, as DNA: TGTGCCAGCTCACAGGGGAGCGGGACGGGAACCTACGAGCAGTACTTC.

The V call is TRBV5-1, the J call TRBJ2-2; D perhaps matches TRBD2 (6 bases). Trimming stripped 0 bases from V and 1 base from J, with 7 bases between. The CDR3 has 15 residues. The germline CDR1 and CDR2 sequences are SGHRS and YFSETQ. Here the CDR3 reads CASSLGRENTGELFF. CDR3 DNA sequence: TGCGCCAGCAGCTTGGGGCGGGAGAACACCGGGGAGCTGTTTTTT.

The chain carries TRBV20-1 and TRBJ1-5, with D maybe TRBD1 (6 bases). The CDR3 extends over 15 amino acids. Germline CDR1 and CDR2: DFQATT and SNEGSKA (reference sequence). V was pared by 3 bases and J by 5 bases, with 17 bases between. CDR3 residues: CSASRWSGVDQPQHF. The CDR3 region has the DNA TGCAGTGCTAGTCGTTGGTCAGGGGTTGATCAGCCCCAGCATTTT.

The gene calls are TRBV7-2 and TRBJ2-7; a possible D gene is TRBD1 (5 bases). The germline gives CDR1 SGHTA, CDR2 FQGNSA. The CDR3 runs to 15 residues. Trimming took off 5 bases at V and 2 bases at J, with 16 bases between the two ends. CDR3 protein: CASSILDSSPYEQYF. For the CDR3, the DNA is TGTGCCAGCAGCATCCTAGACAGCTCTCCCTACGAGCAGTACTTC.

The chain couples TRBV18 to TRBJ2-7, with 8 bases lining up with TRBD2. Germline loops: CDR1 KGHSH, CDR2 LQKENI. The V gene end was trimmed by 0 bases and the J gene end by 3 bases; junction bases not matched to a gene: 4. The CDR3 consists of 15 residues. CDR3: CASSPPGTRVYEQYF. The CDR3 region has the DNA TGTGCCAGCTCACCACCCGGGACTAGGGTCTACGAGCAGTACTTC.

The chain joins TRBV5-6 to TRBJ1-2; 7 bases are shared with TRBD1. CDR3 length: 14 amino acids. Germline V lookup: CDR1 SGHDT, CDR2 YYEEEE. V lost 6 bases and J lost 3; bases outside the gene matches: 8. In DNA form, the CDR3 reads TGTGCCAGCACGTTTTACAGGGGACACTATGGCTACACCTTC. It translates to CASTFYRGHYGYTF.

The chain combines TRBV7-2 with TRBJ1-2, with no clear D. Trimming pared 4 bases from V and 3 bases from J, leaving 18 bases between. CDR1 is SGHTA, CDR2 FQGNSA, per germline. The CDR3 runs to 16 residues. CDR3 amino acids: CASSYKAIGVDYGYTF. DNA of the CDR3: TGTGCCAGCAGCTACAAAGCGATAGGAGTCGACTATGGCTACACCTTC.

The rearrangement links TRBV29-1 to TRBJ1-1; maybe TRBD1 (6 bases). This CDR3 contains 12 residues. V shed 4 bases and J shed 8 bases, with 14 bases lying between them. Per germline, CDR1 SQVTM and CDR2 ANQGSEA. The CDR3 protein is CSVAGGGQEAFF. DNA for the CDR3: TGCAGCGTTGCCGGCGGGGGGCAGGAAGCTTTCTTT.

The chain employs TRBV5-1 and TRBJ2-5; possibly TRBD1 for D (6 bases). The germline gives CDR1 SGHRS, CDR2 YFSETQ. Trimming took off 5 bases at V and 3 bases at J, with 14 bases between the two ends. This CDR3 region has 14 residues. CDR3 bases: TGCGCCAGCAGAAACCACCCAGGGGAAGAGACCCAGTACTTC. Protein product: CASRNHPGEETQYF.

This chain connects TRBV19 to TRBJ1-2; 12 bases agree with TRBD1. The CDR3 spans 18 residues. Per germline, CDR1 LNHDA and CDR2 SQIVND (reference sequence). Trimming took 2 bases from V and 7 from J; bases not matched to a gene: 14. DNA of the CDR3: TGTGCCAGTAGTATAATGTGGCGACCGGGACAGGGGGCTGTTGGCTACACCTTC. This gives the protein CASSIMWRPGQGAVGYTF.

The chain joins TRBV30 to TRBJ2-1; the match to TRBD1 covers 9 bases. The V gene end was trimmed by 4 bases and the J gene end by 4 bases; junction bases not matched to a gene: 5. Germline CDR1 is GTSNPN and CDR2 is SVGIG (reference sequence). The CDR3 loop spans 14 amino acids. The DNA for the CDR3 is TGTGCCTGGACCGACAGGGGGTTATACAATGAGCAGTTCTTC. This codes for CAWTDRGLYNEQFF. Filled out from reference TRBV30 and TRBJ2-1, the complete variable domain reads SQTIHQWPATLVQPVGSPLSLECTVEGTSNPNLYWYRQAAGRGLQLLFYSVGIGQISSEVPQNLSASRPQDRQFILSSKKLLLSDSGFYLCAWTDRGLYNEQFFGPGTRLTVL.

The genes are TRBV20-1 and TRBJ1-5; D is unclear. Germline assignment: CDR1 DFQATT and CDR2 SNEGSKA (reference sequence). V shed 6 bases and J shed 6 bases, with 9 bases lying between them. The CDR3 spans 11 residues. The CDR3 coding sequence is TGCAGTGCCCGGGTGGGTCAGCCCCAGCATTTT. Residues: CSARVGQPQHF.

In DNA form, the CDR3 reads TGCGCCAGCAGCCGTAGCGGGGGGGCCGAGGAGACCCAGTACTTC. Translating it yields CASSRSGGAEETQYF. V usage is TRBV5-1 and J usage is TRBJ2-5, with 11 nucleotides matching TRBD2. Germline CDR1 reads SGHRS; CDR2 reads YFSETQ. The CDR3 sequence is 15 residues long. The V gene end was trimmed by 4 bases and the J gene end by 5 bases; junction bases not matched to a gene: 7.

The gene calls are TRBV6-2 or TRBV6-3 and TRBJ1-4; a possible D gene is TRBD1 (5 bases). Per the germline V gene, CDR1 is MNHEY and CDR2 is SVGEGT. The CDR3 consists of 13 residues. Trimming removed 5 bases at V and 7 bases at J, with 11 bases between. In DNA, the CDR3 is TGTGCCAGCAGTAAGCGGGACTTTGAAAAACTGTTTTTT. It is translated as CASSKRDFEKLFF.

The chain couples TRBV28 to TRBJ2-3; TRBD1 might be the D (5 bases). Germline CDR1 and CDR2: MDHEN and SYDVKM. This CDR3 is built from 13 residues. V was trimmed by 6 bases and J by 2 bases, leaving 9 bases between them. This CDR3 is CASRGLDTDTQYF. DNA of the CDR3: TGTGCCAGCAGGGGGCTAGACACAGATACGCAGTATTTT.

CDR3 amino acids: CASSQEGGPGVKQFF. CDR3 coding DNA: TGCGCCAGCAGCCAAGAAGGGGGACCAGGGGTGAAGCAGTTCTTC. The V call is TRBV4-1, the J call TRBJ2-1; tentative D call: TRBD1 (6 bases). The germline V gene encodes CDR1 MGHRA and CDR2 YSYEKL. Trimming took 0 bases from V and 11 from J, leaving 17 bases between them. This CDR3 is 15 amino acids long.

V is TRBV19 and J is TRBJ1-1; 7 nucleotides agree with TRBD1. The CDR3 extends over 14 amino acids. From germline, CDR1 is LNHDA and CDR2 SQIVND (reference sequence). The junction had 7 bases not matched to a gene; V was cut back by 7 bases and J by 2 bases. The CDR3 protein is CASNAGGSNTEAFF. In DNA form, the CDR3 reads TGTGCCAGTAACGCAGGGGGTTCAAACACTGAAGCTTTCTTT. Complete variable domain (other parts from reference TRBV19 and TRBJ1-1): DGGITQSPKYLFRKEGQNVTLSCEQNLNHDAMYWYRQDPGQGLRLIYYSQIVNDFQKGDIAEGYSVSREKKESFPLTVTSAQKNPTAFYLCASNAGGSNTEAFFGQGTRLTVV.

The V gene is TRBV7-6, the J gene TRBJ2-7; the match to TRBD1 covers 10 bases. Trimming took 3 bases from V and 7 from J; bases not matched to a gene: 12. This CDR3 has 16 amino acids. CDR1 is SGHVS, CDR2 FNYEAQ, per germline. CDR3: CASSLFTGGQGGEQYF. The CDR3 DNA follows: TGTGCCAGCAGCTTGTTTACTGGCGGACAGGGGGGAGAGCAGTACTTC.

V gene TRBV10-3 combines with J gene TRBJ2-2, with 10 nucleotides matching TRBD2. In germline, CDR1 is ENHRY, CDR2 SYGVKD. V lost 2 bases to trimming and J lost 7 bases; unmatched junction nucleotides: 4. The CDR3 is made up of 15 amino acids. Written as DNA, the CDR3 is TGTGCCATCAGTGAGCTAGCGGGAGTCGGCGGGGAGCTGTTTTTT. Translating gives CAISELAGVGGELFF.